This note documents a single T cell receptor (beta chain) sequence. This record belongs to a study of blood T cell repertoires in COVID-19. Study-wide background: The United States, Italy and Spain provided the acute and convalescent COVID-19 samples.

Germline-derived CDR1 and CDR2 are KGHSH and LQKENI. V gave up 6 bases and J gave up 4 bases; unmatched junction bases: 11. This CDR3 comprises 15 residues. Libraries were prepared by immunoSEQ multiplex PCR; TCRdb keeps only in-frame clonotypes and omits some of them. The table lists about 81,000 clones, 75% to 90% of them singletons, with approximately 12% in the top ten. The sequence came from a man aged 65-85 years with active or convalescent COVID-19. Sequenced: peripheral blood. V gene TRBV18 combines with J gene TRBJ1-1, with 7 bases fitting TRBD1. The CDR3 DNA sequence: TGTGCCAGCTCCAAGTTAACAGGGGATGGCACTGAAGCTTTCTTT. Protein sequence: CASSKLTGDGTEAFF.